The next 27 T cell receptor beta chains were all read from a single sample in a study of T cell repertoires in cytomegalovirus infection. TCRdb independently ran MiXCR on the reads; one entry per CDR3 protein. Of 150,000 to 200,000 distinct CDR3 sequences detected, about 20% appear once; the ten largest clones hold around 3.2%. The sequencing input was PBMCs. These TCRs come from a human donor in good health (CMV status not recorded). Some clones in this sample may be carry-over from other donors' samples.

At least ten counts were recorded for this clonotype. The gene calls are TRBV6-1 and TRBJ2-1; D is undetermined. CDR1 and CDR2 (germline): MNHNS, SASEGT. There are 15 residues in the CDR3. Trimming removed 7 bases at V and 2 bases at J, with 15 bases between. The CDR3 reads CASIRSRLTYNEQFF. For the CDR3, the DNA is TGTGCCAGCATTCGTTCTCGACTTACCTACAATGAGCAGTTCTTC.

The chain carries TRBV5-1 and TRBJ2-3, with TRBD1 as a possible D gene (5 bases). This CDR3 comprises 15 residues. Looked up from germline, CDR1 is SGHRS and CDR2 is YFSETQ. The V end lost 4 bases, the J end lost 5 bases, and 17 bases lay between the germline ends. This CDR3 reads CASSLGPTDRDTQYF. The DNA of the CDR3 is TGCGCCAGCAGCCTGGGGCCGACCGACAGAGATACGCAGTATTTT. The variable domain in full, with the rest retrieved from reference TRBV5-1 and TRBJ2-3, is KAGVTQTPRYLIKTRGQQVTLSCSPISGHRSVSWYQQTPGQGLQFLFEYFSETQRNKGNFPGRFSGRQFSNSRSEMNVSTLELGDSALYLCASSLGPTDRDTQYFGPGTRLTVL.

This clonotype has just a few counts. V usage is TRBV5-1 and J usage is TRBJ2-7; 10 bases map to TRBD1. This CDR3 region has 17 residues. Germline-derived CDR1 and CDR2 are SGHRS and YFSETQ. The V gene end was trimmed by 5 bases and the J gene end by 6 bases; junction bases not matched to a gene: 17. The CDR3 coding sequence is TGCGCCAGCAGTTCAGAAGCCGCGGGACAGGGGTGGCGCGAGCAGTACTTC. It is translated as CASSSEAAGQGWREQYF.

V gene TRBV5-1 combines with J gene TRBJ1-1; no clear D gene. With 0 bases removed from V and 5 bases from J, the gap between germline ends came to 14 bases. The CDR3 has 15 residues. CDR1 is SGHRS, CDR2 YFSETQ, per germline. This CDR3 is CASSLVRARDTEAFF. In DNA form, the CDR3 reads TGCGCCAGCAGCTTGGTTAGGGCGAGGGATACTGAAGCTTTCTTT.

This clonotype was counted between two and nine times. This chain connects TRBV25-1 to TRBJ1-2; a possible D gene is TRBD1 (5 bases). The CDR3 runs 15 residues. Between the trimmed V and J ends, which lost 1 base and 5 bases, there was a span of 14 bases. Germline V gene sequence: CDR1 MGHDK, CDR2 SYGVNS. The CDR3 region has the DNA TGTGCCAGCAGTGAATCTGTGGGGCGATGGTATGGCTACACCTTC. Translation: CASSESVGRWYGYTF.

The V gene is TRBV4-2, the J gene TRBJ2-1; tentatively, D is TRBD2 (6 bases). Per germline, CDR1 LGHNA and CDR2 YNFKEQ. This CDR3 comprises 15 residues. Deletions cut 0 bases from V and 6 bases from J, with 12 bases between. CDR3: CASSQDLARGNEQFF. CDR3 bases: TGTGCCAGCAGCCAAGATCTAGCGAGGGGCAATGAGCAGTTCTTC.

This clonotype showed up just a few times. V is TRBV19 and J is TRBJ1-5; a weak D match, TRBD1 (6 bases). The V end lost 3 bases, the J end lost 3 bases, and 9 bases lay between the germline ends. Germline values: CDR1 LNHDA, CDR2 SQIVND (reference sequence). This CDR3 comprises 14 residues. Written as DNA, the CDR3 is TGTGCCAGTAGTATGGACAGCCCCAATCAGCCCCAGCATTTT. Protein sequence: CASSMDSPNQPQHF.

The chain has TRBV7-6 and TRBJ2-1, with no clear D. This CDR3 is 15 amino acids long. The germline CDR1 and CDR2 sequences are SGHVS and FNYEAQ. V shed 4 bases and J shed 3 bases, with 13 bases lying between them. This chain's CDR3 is CASSSAARGYNEQFF. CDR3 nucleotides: TGTGCCAGCAGCTCGGCAGCGAGAGGCTACAATGAGCAGTTCTTC. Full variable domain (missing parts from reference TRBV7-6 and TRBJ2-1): GAGVSQSPRYKVTKRGQDVALRCDPISGHVSLYWYRQALGQGPEFLTYFNYEAQQDKSGLPNDRFSAERPEGSISTLTIQRTEQRDSAMYRCASSSAARGYNEQFFGPGTRLTVL.

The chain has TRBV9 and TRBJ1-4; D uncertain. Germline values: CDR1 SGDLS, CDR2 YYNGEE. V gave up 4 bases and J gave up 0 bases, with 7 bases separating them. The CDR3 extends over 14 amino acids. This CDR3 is CASSRIATNEKLFF. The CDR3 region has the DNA TGTGCCAGCAGCCGAATTGCAACTAATGAAAAACTGTTTTTT. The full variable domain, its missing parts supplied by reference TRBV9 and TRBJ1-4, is DSGVTQTPKHLITATGQRVTLRCSPRSGDLSVYWYQQSLDQGLQFLIQYYNGEERAKGNILERFSAQQFPDLHSELNLSSLELGDSALYFCASSRIATNEKLFFGSGTQLSVL.

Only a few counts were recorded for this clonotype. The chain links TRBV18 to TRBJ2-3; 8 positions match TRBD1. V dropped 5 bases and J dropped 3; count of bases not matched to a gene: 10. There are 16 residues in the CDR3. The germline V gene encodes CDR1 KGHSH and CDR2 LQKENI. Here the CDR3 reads CASSSLTGEITDTQYF. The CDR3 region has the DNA TGTGCCAGCTCATCTTTGACAGGGGAGATTACAGATACGCAGTATTTT.

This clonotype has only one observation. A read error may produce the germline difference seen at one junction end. CDR3 in amino acids: CANSMNTGELFF. DNA of the CDR3: TGTGCCAACAGTATGAACACCGGGGAGCTGTTTTTT. The V and J genes are TRBV28 and TRBJ2-2; unclear D gene. CDR1 MDHEN and CDR2 SYDVKM come from the germline V gene. CDR3 length: 12 amino acids.

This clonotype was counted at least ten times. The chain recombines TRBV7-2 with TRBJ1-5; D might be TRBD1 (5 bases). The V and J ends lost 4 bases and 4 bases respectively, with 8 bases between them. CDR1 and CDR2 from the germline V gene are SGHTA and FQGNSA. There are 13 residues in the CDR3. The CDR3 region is CASSSDTNQPQHF. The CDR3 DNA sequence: TGTGCCAGCAGCTCGGACACAAATCAGCCCCAGCATTTT.

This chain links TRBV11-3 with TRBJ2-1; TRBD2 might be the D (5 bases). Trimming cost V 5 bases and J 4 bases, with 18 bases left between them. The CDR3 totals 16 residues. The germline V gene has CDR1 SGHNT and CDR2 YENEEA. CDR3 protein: CASSAHRTGIYNEQFF. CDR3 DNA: TGTGCCAGCAGCGCTCATCGGACGGGAATTTACAATGAGCAGTTCTTC.

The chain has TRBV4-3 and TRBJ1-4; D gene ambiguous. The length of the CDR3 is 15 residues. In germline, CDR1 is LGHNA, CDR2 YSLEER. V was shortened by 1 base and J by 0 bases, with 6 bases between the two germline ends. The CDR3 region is CASSQGTATNEKLFF. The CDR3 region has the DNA TGCGCCAGCAGCCAAGGGACCGCAACTAATGAAAAACTGTTTTTT.

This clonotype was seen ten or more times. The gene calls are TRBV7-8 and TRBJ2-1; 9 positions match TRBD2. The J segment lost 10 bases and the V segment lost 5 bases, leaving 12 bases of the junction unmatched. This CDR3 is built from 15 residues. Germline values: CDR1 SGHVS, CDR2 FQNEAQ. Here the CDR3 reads CASSALAGTSGEQFF. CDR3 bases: TGTGCCAGCAGCGCCCTAGCGGGGACCTCCGGGGAGCAGTTCTTC. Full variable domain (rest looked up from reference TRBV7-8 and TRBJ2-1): GAGVSQSPRYKVAKRGQDVALRCDPISGHVSLFWYQQALGQGPEFLTYFQNEAQLDKSGLPSDRFFAERPEGSVSTLKIQRTQQEDSAVYLCASSALAGTSGEQFFGPGTRLTVL.

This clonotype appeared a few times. CDR3 DNA: TGTGCCATCAGTTGGGCAGGGTTAGAAGGGGGGGCCAACGTCCTGACTTTC. This gives the protein CAISWAGLEGGANVLTF. The genes are TRBV10-3 and TRBJ2-6; tentative D call: TRBD1 (5 bases). Deletions cut 5 bases from V and 4 bases from J, with 18 bases between. The germline CDR1 and CDR2 sequences are ENHRY and SYGVKD. CDR3 length equals 17 residues.

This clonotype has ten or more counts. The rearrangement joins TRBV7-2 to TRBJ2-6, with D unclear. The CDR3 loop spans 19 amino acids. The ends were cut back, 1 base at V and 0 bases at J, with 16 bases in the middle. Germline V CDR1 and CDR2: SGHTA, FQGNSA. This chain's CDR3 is CASSLDTAYLSSGANVLTF. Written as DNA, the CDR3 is TGTGCCAGCAGCTTAGACACCGCCTACCTAAGCTCTGGGGCCAACGTCCTGACTTTC.

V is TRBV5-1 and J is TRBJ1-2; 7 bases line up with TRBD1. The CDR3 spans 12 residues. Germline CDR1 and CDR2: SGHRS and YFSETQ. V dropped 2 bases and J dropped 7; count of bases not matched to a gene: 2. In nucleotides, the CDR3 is TGCGCCAGCAGCTTCGACAGGGCTGGCTACACCTTC. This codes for CASSFDRAGYTF.

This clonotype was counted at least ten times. The CDR3 coding sequence is TGTGCCAGCAGTTCCGATCGCTATGGCTACACCTTC. Translated: CASSSDRYGYTF. The V gene is TRBV7-2, the J gene TRBJ1-2; D call uncertain. The germline V gene encodes CDR1 SGHTA and CDR2 FQGNSA. V was cut by 6 bases and J by 4 bases, with 9 bases left in between. This CDR3 contains 12 residues.

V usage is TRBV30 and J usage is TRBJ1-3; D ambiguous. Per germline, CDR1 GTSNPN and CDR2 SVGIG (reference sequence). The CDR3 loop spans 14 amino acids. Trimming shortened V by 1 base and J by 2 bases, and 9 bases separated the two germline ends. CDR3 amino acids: CAWSADAAGNTIYF. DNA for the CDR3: TGTGCCTGGAGTGCGGACGCCGCTGGAAACACCATATATTTT.

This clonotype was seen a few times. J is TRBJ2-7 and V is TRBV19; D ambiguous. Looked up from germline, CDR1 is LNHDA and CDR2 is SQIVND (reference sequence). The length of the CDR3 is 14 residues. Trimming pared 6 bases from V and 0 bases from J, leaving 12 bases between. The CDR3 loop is CASRDRFNSYEQYF. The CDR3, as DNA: TGTGCCAGTAGAGATCGTTTTAACTCCTACGAGCAGTACTTC.

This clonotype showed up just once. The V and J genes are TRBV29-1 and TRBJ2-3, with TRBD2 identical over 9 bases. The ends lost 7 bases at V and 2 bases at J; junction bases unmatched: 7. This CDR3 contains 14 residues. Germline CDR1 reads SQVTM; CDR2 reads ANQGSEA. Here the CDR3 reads CSALLAGPTDTQYF. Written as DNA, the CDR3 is TGCAGCGCCCTTCTAGCGGGGCCCACAGATACGCAGTATTTT.

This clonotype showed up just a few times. CDR3 sequence reads: CATSRDRGGQKTQYF. The CDR3 DNA follows: TGTGCCACCAGCAGAGATCGGGGAGGGCAAAAGACCCAGTACTTC. The chain couples TRBV15 to TRBJ2-5, with TRBD2 matching over 7 bases. V was pared by 0 bases and J by 6 bases, with 7 bases of the junction left unmatched. Germline V gives CDR1 LNHNV, CDR2 YYDKDF (reference sequence). This CDR3 is built from 15 residues.

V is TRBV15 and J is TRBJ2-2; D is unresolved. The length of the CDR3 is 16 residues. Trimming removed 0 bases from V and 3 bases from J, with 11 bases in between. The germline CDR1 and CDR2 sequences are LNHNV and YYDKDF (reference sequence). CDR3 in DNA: TGTGCCACCAGCAGAGATTGGGGTCTGGACACCGGGGAGCTGTTTTTT. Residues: CATSRDWGLDTGELFF. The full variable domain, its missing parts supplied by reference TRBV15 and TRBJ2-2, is DAMVIQNPRYQVTQFGKPVTLSCSQTLNHNVMYWYQQKSSQAPKLLFHYYDKDFNNEADTPDNFQSRRPNTSFCFLDIRSPGLGDTAMYLCATSRDWGLDTGELFFGEGSRLTVL.

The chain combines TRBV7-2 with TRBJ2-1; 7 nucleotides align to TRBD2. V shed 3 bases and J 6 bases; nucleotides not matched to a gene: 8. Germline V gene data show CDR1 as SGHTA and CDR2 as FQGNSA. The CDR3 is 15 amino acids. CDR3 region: CASSFGGGPANEQFF. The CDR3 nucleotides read TGTGCCAGCAGCTTTGGCGGGGGACCCGCCAATGAGCAGTTCTTC.

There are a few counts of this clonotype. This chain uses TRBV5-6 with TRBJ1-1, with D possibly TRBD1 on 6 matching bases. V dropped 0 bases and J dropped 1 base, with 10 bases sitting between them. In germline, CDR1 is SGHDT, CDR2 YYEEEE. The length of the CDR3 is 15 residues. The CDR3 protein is CASSLVRGGNTEAFF. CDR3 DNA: TGTGCCAGCAGCTTGGTCAGGGGCGGGAACACTGAAGCTTTCTTT.

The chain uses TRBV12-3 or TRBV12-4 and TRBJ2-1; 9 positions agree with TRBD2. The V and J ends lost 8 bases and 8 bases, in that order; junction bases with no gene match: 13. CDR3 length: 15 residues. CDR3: CASRLQAGGAHEQFF. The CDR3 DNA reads TGTGCCAGCCGACTTCAAGCGGGAGGCGCCCATGAGCAGTTCTTC.